The 30 T cell receptor beta chains below were found in one sample sequenced in a study of response to subunit inactivated influenza vaccine. TCRdb independently ran MiXCR on the RT-PCR reads; one entry per CDR3 protein. The sample carries hundreds of thousands of distinct CDR3 sequences, around 22% recorded once. This material consisted of PBMCs from blood, taken less than 22 months after vaccination. The receptors originated from a man in his fifties or sixties who received an inactivated influenza vaccine.

The chain carries TRBV29-1 and TRBJ2-3; 8 nucleotides agree with TRBD2. Germline V gene sequence: CDR1 SQVTM, CDR2 ANQGSEA. V gave up 8 bases and J gave up 13 bases; unmatched junction bases: 14. The CDR3 runs 12 residues. The CDR3 coding sequence is TGCAGCTTTAAAACACAGCGGGGGCAGGAGTATTTT. This gives the protein CSFKTQRGQEYF.

This chain uses TRBV6-1 with TRBJ2-3; 14 positions agree with TRBD2. CDR1 MNHNS and CDR2 SASEGT come from the germline V gene. The CDR3 has 17 amino acids. V trimming: 5 bases; J trimming: 0 bases; junction bases outside the gene matches: 4. As DNA, the CDR3 is TGTGCCAGCAGTCAGGGACTAGCGGGGGAGAGCACAGATACGCAGTATTTT. This sequence encodes CASSQGLAGESTDTQYF.

The chain joins TRBV2 to TRBJ2-7, with unresolved D. Trimming took off 4 bases at V and 2 bases at J, with 9 bases between the two ends. The CDR3 sequence is 13 residues long. Germline CDR1 reads SNHLY; CDR2 reads FYNNEI. CDR3 sequence (DNA): TGTGCCAGCAGTGTTTACGGCACCTACGAGCAGTACTTC. As protein: CASSVYGTYEQYF.

The chain is built from TRBV11-1 and TRBJ2-7; unclear D gene. This CDR3 region has 13 residues. Looked up from germline, CDR1 is SGHAT and CDR2 is FQDESV (reference sequence). V gave up 1 base and J gave up 7 bases, with 11 bases separating them. In DNA, the CDR3 is TGTGCCAGCAGCTTAGAACACTCTCGAGAGCAGTACTTC. The encoded protein is CASSLEHSREQYF.

Here the CDR3 reads CASSQDRLLGTDTQYF. As DNA, the CDR3 is TGTGCCAGCAGCCAAGATAGGCTATTGGGGACAGATACGCAGTATTTT. This rearrangement joins TRBV3-1 to TRBJ2-3; D gene ambiguous. The V end lost 0 bases, the J end lost 3 bases, and 13 bases lay between the germline ends. Germline V gives CDR1 LGHDT, CDR2 YNNKEL (reference sequence). This CDR3 has 16 residues.

This clonotype was counted between two and nine times. V and J are TRBV2 and TRBJ1-5, with 7 bases aligning to TRBD1. Germline V gene lookup returns CDR1 SNHLY and CDR2 FYNNEI. The CDR3 is 14 residues long. V was pared by 3 bases and J by 7 bases, with 6 bases of the junction left unmatched. CDR3 region: CASSDNRGAQPQHF. CDR3 nucleotide sequence: TGTGCCAGCAGTGACAACAGGGGTGCCCAGCCCCAGCATTTT. The full variable domain, in which reference TRBV2 and TRBJ1-5 provide the parts outside the CDR3, is EPEVTQTPSHQVTQMGQEVILRCVPISNHLYFYWYRQILGQKVEFLVSFYNNEISEKSEIFDDQFSVERPDGSNFTLKIRSTKLEDSAMYFCASSDNRGAQPQHFGDGTRLSIL.

J is TRBJ2-2 and V is TRBV5-1; D is undetermined. V lost 6 bases to trimming and J lost 6 bases, with 6 bases between them. The CDR3 consists of 11 residues. The germline CDR1 and CDR2 sequences are SGHRS and YFSETQ. CDR3 DNA sequence: TGCGCCAGCACCAACGCCGGGGAGCTGTTTTTT. It is translated as CASTNAGELFF.

The rearrangement links TRBV10-3 to TRBJ2-5; D gene ambiguous. The CDR3 is made up of 13 amino acids. Germline CDR1 reads ENHRY; CDR2 reads SYGVKD. Trimming removed 2 bases from V and 5 bases from J, with 9 bases in between. The CDR3 sequence: CAISETDWETQYF. The CDR3 DNA follows: TGTGCCATCAGTGAGACAGATTGGGAGACCCAGTACTTC.

This clonotype turned up a few times. The chain is built from TRBV3-1 and TRBJ1-5; D gene uncertain. Trimming removed 0 bases at V and 9 bases at J, with 15 bases between. Looked up from germline, CDR1 is LGHDT and CDR2 is YNNKEL (reference sequence). The CDR3 runs to 15 residues. CDR3 DNA sequence: TGTGCCAGCAGCCAAGATGTTACCCAAGGGCGGCCCCAGCATTTT. Amino acids: CASSQDVTQGRPQHF.

This clonotype occurred a few times. The chain uses TRBV7-8 and TRBJ2-1; 7 bases match TRBD2. The CDR3 covers 18 residues. Germline CDR1 SGHVS, CDR2 FQNEAQ. The V gene end was trimmed by 1 base and the J gene end by 0 bases; junction bases not matched to a gene: 9. CDR3 DNA sequence: TGTGCCAGCAGCTTAGGGGACTACCTAAAAAGCTCCTACAATGAGCAGTTCTTC. As protein: CASSLGDYLKSSYNEQFF.

The sample holds many counts of this clonotype. J is TRBJ2-7 and V is TRBV20-1; D not certain. V dropped 6 bases and J dropped 0 bases, with 18 bases sitting between them. This CDR3 has 15 amino acids. Germline values: CDR1 DFQATT, CDR2 SNEGSKA (reference sequence). This CDR3 is CSAPEMTSLSYEQYF. CDR3 DNA: TGCAGTGCCCCGGAGATGACTTCCCTCTCCTACGAGCAGTACTTC.

This clonotype has ten or more counts. The V call is TRBV6-1, the J call TRBJ1-2; TRBD1 matches at 9 bases. Per germline, CDR1 MNHNS and CDR2 SASEGT. CDR3 size: 15 residues. With V trimmed by 6 bases and J by 1 base, 6 bases remained unmatched. CDR3 coding DNA: TGTGCCAGCAGACCTAAGACAGGGGGTAACTATGGCTACACCTTC. Translated: CASRPKTGGNYGYTF.

The V gene is TRBV7-3, the J gene TRBJ2-1; 13 nucleotides align to TRBD2. Germline V CDR1 and CDR2: SGHTA, FQGTGA. The CDR3 is made up of 15 amino acids. The V and J ends lost 4 bases and 6 bases, in that order; junction bases with no gene match: 3. CDR3 amino acids: CASSSGLAGVNEQFF. The CDR3 bases are TGTGCCAGCAGCTCCGGACTAGCGGGAGTCAATGAGCAGTTCTTC. Full variable domain (rest looked up from reference TRBV7-3 and TRBJ2-1): GAGVSQTPSNKVTEKGKYVELRCDPISGHTALYWYRQSLGQGPEFLIYFQGTGAADDSGLPNDRFFAVRPEGSVSTLKIQRTERGDSAVYLCASSSGLAGVNEQFFGPGTRLTVL.

The chain has TRBV7-2 and TRBJ1-2; D is unclear. The germline gives CDR1 SGHTA, CDR2 FQGNSA. The CDR3 covers 14 residues. Trimming pared 5 bases from V and 0 bases from J, leaving 10 bases between. DNA for the CDR3: TGTGCCAGCAGCGAAACCAAAGCTAACTATGGCTACACCTTC. This sequence encodes CASSETKANYGYTF.

The rearrangement uses TRBV4-1 and TRBJ1-6; 8 bases are a match to TRBD1. The CDR3 is made up of 15 amino acids. In germline, CDR1 is MGHRA, CDR2 YSYEKL. The V segment lost 1 base and the J segment 13 bases; nucleotides outside the gene matches: 9. The CDR3 here is CASSQVGQGSSPLHF. The CDR3 nucleotides read TGCGCCAGCAGCCAAGTCGGACAGGGAAGTTCGCCCCTCCACTTT.

This chain connects TRBV28 to TRBJ1-1, with 7 bases identical to TRBD1. Germline V gene sequence: CDR1 MDHEN, CDR2 SYDVKM. CDR3 length equals 16 residues. Trimming took 6 bases from V and 4 from J; bases not matched to a gene: 14. CDR3 coding DNA: TGTGCCAGCAGCTTACCACAGGGGCTCTGGGGCACTGAAGCTTTCTTT. It is translated as CASSLPQGLWGTEAFF. The whole variable domain, remainder taken from reference TRBV28 and TRBJ1-1, is DVKVTQSSRYLVKRTGEKVFLECVQDMDHENMFWYRQDPGLGLRLIYFSYDVKMKEKGDIPEGYSVSREKKERFSLILESASTNQTSMYLCASSLPQGLWGTEAFFGQGTRLTVV.

A few counts support this clonotype. This chain links TRBV20-1 with TRBJ2-1; no clear D gene. Trimming removed 3 bases at V and 8 bases at J, with 17 bases between. Germline lookup yields CDR1 DFQATT and CDR2 SNEGSKA (reference sequence). CDR3 length: 14 amino acids. CDR3 in DNA: TGCAGTGCTAGGGATCGGTCTGTGTTAGATGAGCAGTTCTTC. It specifies CSARDRSVLDEQFF.

There are a few counts of this clonotype. This chain connects TRBV20-1 to TRBJ2-1; a possible D gene is TRBD1 (6 bases). Deletions cut 1 base from V and 3 bases from J, with 16 bases between. CDR1 is DFQATT and CDR2 is SNEGSKA in the germline V gene (reference sequence). The CDR3 runs to 16 residues. The CDR3 DNA follows: TGCAGTGCTAGAGTCCGCAGACAGGCGGTCTACAATGAGCAGTTCTTC. This translates into CSARVRRQAVYNEQFF.

The gene calls are TRBV15 and TRBJ2-7; tentative D call: TRBD1 (5 bases). CDR1 LNHNV and CDR2 YYDKDF come from the germline V gene (reference sequence). The CDR3 is 15 residues long. V lost 0 bases and J lost 3, with 12 bases in between. The DNA for the CDR3 is TGTGCCACCAGCAGAGATCAAAGCAGGGTCTACGAGCAGTACTTC. The encoded protein is CATSRDQSRVYEQYF.

The rearrangement uses TRBV4-2 and TRBJ2-7, with 9 bases identical to TRBD1. The trim removed 3 bases at V and 4 bases at J, leaving 13 bases unmatched. The germline CDR1 and CDR2 sequences are LGHNA and YNFKEQ. The CDR3 contains 17 residues. The CDR3 bases are TGTGCCAGCAGCCAGAACCGGTTGGGACAGGGTATGTACGAGCAGTACTTC. It yields the protein CASSQNRLGQGMYEQYF.

The CDR3 DNA sequence: TGTGCCAGCAGCTCCGGTCCCGCCCCGCGGGGCAATCAGCCCCAGCATTTT. Translated, it gives CASSSGPAPRGNQPQHF. The rearrangement links TRBV5-6 to TRBJ1-5; no clear D. Germline V CDR1 and CDR2: SGHDT, YYEEEE. V was trimmed by 3 bases and J by 2 bases, leaving 18 bases between them. This CDR3 spans 17 amino acids.

The chain combines TRBV11-2 with TRBJ2-1; possibly TRBD2 for D (5 bases). V was cut by 1 base and J by 5 bases, with 12 bases left in between. This CDR3 spans 15 amino acids. The germline V gene has CDR1 SGHAT and CDR2 FQNNGV. The DNA of the CDR3 is TGTGCCAGCAGCTTAGGGGGAGTCCTAAACAATGAGCAGTTCTTC. Protein product: CASSLGGVLNNEQFF.

This sequence joins TRBV7-8 and TRBJ1-3, with D hard to call. V was shortened by 3 bases and J by 0 bases, with 18 bases between the two germline ends. This CDR3 comprises 18 residues. From germline, CDR1 is SGHVS and CDR2 FQNEAQ. As DNA, the CDR3 is TGTGCCAGCAGCTTGGGGAGGGTTTTCCTGAGCTCTGGAAACACCATATATTTT. This sequence encodes CASSLGRVFLSSGNTIYF.

This clonotype showed up just once. This sequence joins TRBV28 and TRBJ2-2; possible D gene TRBD1, 6 bases. This CDR3 comprises 12 residues. The germline V and J ends were trimmed by 1 base and 10 bases, with 7 bases remaining between them. Germline CDR1 reads MDHEN; CDR2 reads SYDVKM. The CDR3 loop reads CASSLLGQELFF. CDR3 nucleotides: TGTGCCAGCAGTTTATTGGGACAGGAGCTGTTTTTT.

This chain links TRBV5-6 with TRBJ2-1, with a weak D call TRBD2 (6 bases). Germline V lookup: CDR1 SGHDT, CDR2 YYEEEE. Trimming left V 0 bases short and J 0 bases short, with 13 bases between. CDR3 length equals 17 residues. The CDR3 reads CASSLVVSGNSYNEQFF. The CDR3 nucleotides are TGTGCCAGCAGCTTGGTGGTTAGCGGTAACTCCTACAATGAGCAGTTCTTC.

The chain combines TRBV10-3 with TRBJ2-5; a possible D gene is TRBD2 (6 bases). The germline V gene has CDR1 ENHRY and CDR2 SYGVKD. The CDR3 covers 13 residues. The V end lost 8 bases, the J end lost 1 base, and 11 bases lay between the germline ends. This chain's CDR3 is CAIGGGPQETQYF. As DNA, the CDR3 is TGTGCCATCGGAGGAGGGCCCCAAGAGACCCAGTACTTC.

The DNA of the CDR3 is TGCAGTGCTAGAGAGGTAGCCTACGAGCAGTACTTC. This gives the protein CSAREVAYEQYF. The V gene is TRBV20-1, the J gene TRBJ2-7; D unresolved. Germline-derived CDR1 and CDR2 are DFQATT and SNEGSKA (reference sequence). V lost 0 bases to trimming and J lost 2 bases, with 5 bases between them. The CDR3 contains 12 residues.

This clonotype was counted between two and nine times. CDR3 protein: CASSYSMGREPGNTIYF. The CDR3 region has the DNA TGTGCCAGCAGTTACTCGATGGGGAGGGAACCTGGAAACACCATATATTTT. This chain uses TRBV6-5 with TRBJ1-3; D not certain. Trimming took off 0 bases at V and 2 bases at J, with 14 bases between the two ends. The CDR3 covers 17 residues. Looked up from germline, CDR1 is MNHEY and CDR2 is SVGAGI.

J is TRBJ2-3 and V is TRBV4-3; the D is unclear. The CDR3 has 14 residues. Germline CDR1 LGHNA, CDR2 YSLEER. Between the trimmed V and J ends, which lost 3 bases and 1 base, there was a span of 8 bases. CDR3 region: CASSHPTRTDTQYF. Written as DNA, the CDR3 is TGCGCCAGCAGCCATCCGACTCGCACAGATACGCAGTATTTT.

This rearrangement joins TRBV27 to TRBJ1-5; 9 bases agree with TRBD1. With V trimmed by 4 bases and J by 4 bases, 8 bases remained unmatched. Germline CDR1 is MNHEY and CDR2 is SMNVEV (reference sequence). The CDR3 is 16 residues long. In DNA form, the CDR3 reads TGTGCCAGCAGTTCAACCGGGACAGGGAGAAATCAGCCCCAGCATTTT. Residues: CASSSTGTGRNQPQHF.